The 13 T cell receptor beta chains in this list originate from one sample, sequenced in a study of radiotherapy plus CTLA-4 blockade in lung cancer. Generated by immunoSEQ multiplex PCR, the TCRdb table keeps only in-frame clones and is missing some. The data hold roughly 97,000 clones, with 60% to 75% observed a single time. The sequencing used peripheral blood, collected from a patient treated with radiotherapy plus ipilimumab. The receptors stem from a human donor with non-small cell lung cancer who had a partial response to radiotherapy plus ipilimumab. Some clones in this sample may be carry-over from other donors' samples.

This clone was seen a few times. The chain couples TRBV6-5 to TRBJ2-7, with a weak D call TRBD1 (6 bases). With 0 bases removed from V and 6 bases from J, the gap between germline ends came to 12 bases. This CDR3 comprises 14 residues. Germline lookup yields CDR1 MNHEY and CDR2 SVGAGI. The CDR3, as DNA: TGTGCCAGCAGTTACTCGGGGGCGGTTGGCGAGCAGTACTTC. Amino acids: CASSYSGAVGEQYF.

V gene TRBV9 combines with J gene TRBJ2-3; TRBD2 matches 7 bases. The CDR3 is 14 residues long. The V and J ends lost 4 bases and 0 bases, in that order; junction bases with no gene match: 2. The V gene's germline CDR1 is SGDLS and CDR2 YYNGEE. CDR3: CASSPSGSTDTQYF. The DNA for the CDR3 is TGTGCCAGCAGCCCTAGCGGTAGCACAGATACGCAGTATTTT.

The V call is TRBV6-1, the J call TRBJ1-6; possibly TRBD1 for D (6 bases). The CDR3 length is 16 residues. Germline CDR1 and CDR2: MNHNS and SASEGT. The V end was cut by 3 bases, the J end by 8 bases, with 17 bases between. The CDR3 bases are TGTGCCAGCAGTGACGGAGGTTGGCAGGGGTATTCACCCCTCCACTTT. This gives the protein CASSDGGWQGYSPLHF.

The chain employs TRBV7-3 and TRBJ2-6; tentatively, D is TRBD1 (5 bases). The V gene's germline CDR1 is SGHTA and CDR2 FQGTGA. The CDR3 covers 16 residues. Trimming left V 5 bases short and J 4 bases short, with 15 bases between. The CDR3 loop reads CASSPIPQAGANVLTF. The CDR3 nucleotides are TGTGCCAGCAGCCCCATCCCACAGGCCGGGGCCAACGTCCTGACTTTC.

This rearrangement joins TRBV5-4 to TRBJ2-3, with D unclear. V shed 2 bases and J shed 5 bases, with 9 bases lying between them. The germline V gene has CDR1 SGHNT and CDR2 YYREEE (reference sequence). The CDR3 is made up of 13 amino acids. CDR3 sequence reads: CASSLDLEDTQYF. CDR3 nucleotides: TGTGCCAGCAGCTTAGACCTAGAAGATACGCAGTATTTT.

V is TRBV7-2 and J is TRBJ1-5; D remains unclear. CDR1 is SGHTA and CDR2 is FQGNSA in the germline V gene. CDR3 length equals 14 residues. Trimming took off 5 bases at V and 7 bases at J, with 15 bases between the two ends. In nucleotides, the CDR3 is TGTGCCAGCAGCCGTCCCGGGAATGGGCAGCCCCAGCATTTT. Residues: CASSRPGNGQPQHF. The full variable domain, its missing parts supplied by reference TRBV7-2 and TRBJ1-5, is GAGVSQSPSNKVTEKGKDVELRCDPISGHTALYWYRQSLGQGLEFLIYFQGNSAPDKSGLPSDRFSAERTGGSVSTLTIQRTQQEDSAVYLCASSRPGNGQPQHFGDGTRLSIL.

The chain couples TRBV12-2 to TRBJ2-7; the listed D gene, TRBD1, was not tested against the DNA. TRBV12-2 is reported as a pseudogene. This CDR3 is built from 13 residues. The DNA for the CDR3 is TGTGCAAGTCGCCCCCCCCGTCAGGACGAGCAGTACTTC. Protein product: CASRPPRQDEQYF.

The rearrangement joins TRBV5-4 to TRBJ2-5; 14 bases map to TRBD2. CDR1 is SGHNT, CDR2 YYREEE, per germline (reference sequence). V shed 0 bases and J 4 bases; nucleotides not matched to a gene: 2. The CDR3 runs 16 residues. The CDR3 DNA reads TGTGCCAGCAGCTTGGGGACTAGCGGGGGGAGAGAGACCCAGTACTTC. It yields the protein CASSLGTSGGRETQYF.

The genes are TRBV6-1 and TRBJ2-7, with 7 bases aligning to TRBD1. The V gene end was trimmed by 5 bases and the J gene end by 3 bases; junction bases not matched to a gene: 10. CDR1 and CDR2 from the germline V gene are MNHNS and SASEGT. There are 15 residues in the CDR3. CDR3 in amino acids: CASSSRTGYNYEQYF. In nucleotides, the CDR3 is TGTGCCAGCAGTTCCCGGACAGGATATAACTACGAGCAGTACTTC.

This clone was detected only once. The DNA of the CDR3 is TGTGCCAGCAGCCTAACTAGCGGGAGGGCCATAGATACGCAGTATTTT. Protein product: CASSLTSGRAIDTQYF. The gene calls are TRBV28 and TRBJ2-3; TRBD2 matches 13 bases. The CDR3 has 16 residues. Trimming cost V 6 bases and J 5 bases; bases outside gene matches: 8. Germline V gene sequence: CDR1 MDHEN, CDR2 SYDVKM.

J is TRBJ2-1 and V is TRBV18; 7 bases match TRBD2. Germline trimming cut 5 bases from V and 9 bases from J; bases unmatched to any gene: 13. The germline V gene has CDR1 KGHSH and CDR2 LQKENI. The CDR3 runs to 15 residues. The CDR3 bases are TGTGCCAGCTCATATCTACCGAACGGGGGGAGTGAGCAGTTCTTC. It yields the protein CASSYLPNGGSEQFF.

The chain uses TRBV18 and TRBJ2-3, with D maybe TRBD1 (5 bases). Germline V gene sequence: CDR1 KGHSH, CDR2 LQKENI. The CDR3 spans 15 residues. The V and J ends lost 3 bases and 2 bases respectively, with 12 bases between them. CDR3: CASSPDRAVTDTQYF. The DNA for the CDR3 is TGTGCCAGCTCACCCGACAGAGCCGTCACAGATACGCAGTATTTT.

The chain combines TRBV5-4 with TRBJ1-1; D possibly corresponds to TRBD1 (6 bases). CDR3 length equals 15 residues. V was pared by 4 bases and J by 2 bases, with 15 bases between. CDR1 is SGHNT, CDR2 YYREEE, per germline (reference sequence). CDR3 coding DNA: TGTGCCAGCAGCCGCCTTGGGACACTTAACACTGAAGCTTTCTTT. Encoded protein: CASSRLGTLNTEAFF.